Described below is a single TCR beta chain sequence and its context. Trimming shortened V by 4 bases and J by 4 bases, and 17 bases separated the two germline ends. Germline-derived CDR1 and CDR2 are SGHKS and YYEKEE (reference sequence). CDR3 size: 15 residues. This entry comes from a study of blood T cell repertoires in COVID-19. Produced via immunoSEQ multiplex PCR; TCRdb's table is partial and in-frame only. The profile covers about 150,000 clones, with around 81% appearing a single time and 11% taken by the ten largest. The clonotype originates from a man in his 70s with active or convalescent COVID-19. The sample taken for sequencing was peripheral blood. J is TRBJ1-2 and V is TRBV5-5, with D perhaps matching TRBD1 (5 bases). The CDR3 reads CASSLGHRNPYGYTF. In DNA form, the CDR3 reads TGTGCCAGCAGCCTTGGACACCGGAACCCCTATGGCTACACCTTC.